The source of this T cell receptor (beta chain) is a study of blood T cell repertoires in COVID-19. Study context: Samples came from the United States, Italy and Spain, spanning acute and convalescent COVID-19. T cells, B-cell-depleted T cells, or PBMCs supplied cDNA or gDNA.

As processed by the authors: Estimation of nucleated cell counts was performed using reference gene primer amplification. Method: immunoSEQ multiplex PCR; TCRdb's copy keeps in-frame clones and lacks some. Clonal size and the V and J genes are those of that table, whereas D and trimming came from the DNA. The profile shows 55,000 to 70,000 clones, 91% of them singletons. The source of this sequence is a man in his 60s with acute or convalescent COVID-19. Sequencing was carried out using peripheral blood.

The CDR3 reads CASSPPGGNQPQHF. For the CDR3, the DNA is TGTGCCAGCAGCCCCCCGGGGGGTAATCAGCCCCAGCATTTT. The chain combines TRBV6-2 or TRBV6-3 with TRBJ1-5; perhaps TRBD1 as D (5 bases). Trimming shortened V by 6 bases and J by 4 bases, and 13 bases separated the two germline ends. The CDR3 covers 14 residues. Germline CDR1 reads MNHEY; CDR2 reads SVGEGT.